Listed below are T cell receptor beta chains from one sample, sequenced in a study of blood T cells in healthy people across ages. TCRdb re-analysed the 5' RACE reads in MiXCR, keeping a single row per CDR3 protein. The profile shows about 970,000 distinct CDR3 sequences, roughly half of them singletons. Sequencing was done on a sample of blood. These receptors originate from a woman aged 55-70 years in good health. CDR3s include the opening cysteine and the closing phenylalanine or tryptophan. D genes are given only for firm matches. Not all rows give a size; the values are once, few, many and, for expanded clones, a class.

NA	TRBV4-2	few	TRBJ2-1	CASSPGLLYNEQFF	TGTGCCAGCAGCCCGGGACTTCTTTACAATGAGCAGTTCTTC
NA	TRBV12-3/TRBV12-4	NA	TRBJ2-1	CASRRRDSNNEQFF	TGTGCCAGCAGGCGGCGGGATTCCAACAATGAGCAGTTCTTC
NA	TRBV3-1	NA	TRBJ1-4	CASSQDFPGAAANEKLFF	TGTGCCAGCAGCCAAGATTTTCCGGGAGCCGCGGCGAATGAAAAACTGTTTTTT
NA	TRBV4-1	NA	TRBJ2-3	CASSRRPPWSSRSTDTQYF	TGCGCCAGCAGCCGAAGACCCCCCTGGAGTAGCAGATCCACAGATACGCAGTATTTT
TRBD1	TRBV5-1	NA	TRBJ1-2	CASSEGTGGAYGYTF	TGCGCCAGCAGCGAGGGGACAGGGGGCGCGTATGGCTACACCTTC
TRBD2	TRBV20-1	NA	TRBJ2-1	CSASSGRYNEQIF	TGCAGTGCATCCAGCGGGAGATACAATGAGCAGATCTTC
TRBD2	TRBV6-2/TRBV6-3	NA	TRBJ2-1	CASSLTASGRGQFF	TGTGCCAGCAGTTTGACGGCTAGCGGGAGGGGGCAGTTCTTC
NA	TRBV3-1	NA	TRBJ2-3	CASSHRGRDSDTQYF	TGTGCCAGCAGCCACCGAGGGCGGGACTCAGATACGCAGTATTTT
NA	TRBV12-3/TRBV12-4	NA	TRBJ2-5	CASSLGGTPQETQYF	TGTGCCAGCAGTTTAGGCGGGACCCCTCAAGAGACCCAGTACTTC
NA	TRBV29-1	NA	TRBJ2-7	CSVTDRTHSYNEQYF	TGCAGCGTTACCGACAGGACCCACTCCTACAATGAGCAGTACTTC
TRBD1	TRBV20-1	NA	TRBJ1-1	CSAKAGTGISEAFF	TGCAGTGCGAAGGCCGGGACAGGGATTTCTGAAGCTTTCTTT
TRBD2	TRBV4-3	NA	TRBJ2-7	CASSQDPSGLVYEQYF	TGCGCCAGCAGCCAAGATCCCTCGGGACTAGTGTACGAGCAGTACTTC
NA	TRBV24-1	few	TRBJ2-7	CATPGQFYEQYF	TGTGCCACCCCAGGGCAATTCTACGAGCAGTACTTC
TRBD1	TRBV7-9	NA	TRBJ1-2	CASSSWTGANYGYTF	TGTGCCAGCAGCTCGTGGACAGGGGCGAACTATGGCTACACCTTC
NA	TRBV7-9	many	TRBJ2-7	CASRLSSGHEQYF	TGTGCCAGCAGACTTAGTTCGGGACACGAGCAGTACTTC
TRBD2	TRBV6-1	NA	TRBJ2-1	CASSVTGTSGNNEQFF	TGTGCCAGCAGTGTAACCGGGACTAGCGGAAACAATGAGCAGTTCTTC